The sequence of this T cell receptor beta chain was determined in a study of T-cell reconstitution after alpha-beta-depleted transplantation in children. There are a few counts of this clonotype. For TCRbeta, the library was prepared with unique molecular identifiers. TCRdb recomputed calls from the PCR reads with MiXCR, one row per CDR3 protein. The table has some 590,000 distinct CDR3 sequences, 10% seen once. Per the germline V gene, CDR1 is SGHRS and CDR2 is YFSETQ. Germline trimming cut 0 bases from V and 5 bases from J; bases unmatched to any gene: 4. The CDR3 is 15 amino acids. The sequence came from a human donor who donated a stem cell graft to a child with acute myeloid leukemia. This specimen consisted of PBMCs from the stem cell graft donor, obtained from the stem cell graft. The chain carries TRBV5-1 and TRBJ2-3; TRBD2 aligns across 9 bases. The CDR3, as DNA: TGCGCCAGCAGCTTGGTCGGGACTAGCTTAGATACGCAGTATTTT. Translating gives CASSLVGTSLDTQYF. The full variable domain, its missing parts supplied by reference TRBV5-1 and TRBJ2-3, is KAGVTQTPRYLIKTRGQQVTLSCSPISGHRSVSWYQQTPGQGLQFLFEYFSETQRNKGNFPGRFSGRQFSNSRSEMNVSTLELGDSALYLCASSLVGTSLDTQYFGPGTRLTVL.